This T cell receptor (beta chain) is drawn from a study of beta chain features in type 1 diabetes. General study findings and limits: Patients with Type 1 diabetes showed moderately but significantly shorter TCRB CDR3s in all four CD4+ subsets.

Note on this clone: The target antigen is unknown.

Trimming removed 3 bases at V and 6 bases at J, with 11 bases between. Looked up from germline, CDR1 is ENHRY and CDR2 is SYGVKD. The CDR3 extends over 13 amino acids. Of the isolated RNA, all was reverse transcribed, and so the sequenced material was expressed TCRB transcripts. Profiling relied on immunoSEQ multiplex PCR, and the TCRdb table lists in-frame clones only, not all of them. This sample carries some 290,000 clones, 20% to 25% of them seen once, and the ten largest clones take around 0.012%. The clonotype comes from a woman aged 25-40 years with type 1 diabetes. Input material: naive CD4+ T cells from blood. This sequence joins TRBV10-3 and TRBJ1-2; D gene ambiguous. CDR3 bases: TGTGCCATCAGTGATTGGGCATCTGATGGCTACACCTTC. This translates into CAISDWASDGYTF.